This is a list of T cell receptor beta chains from one sample in a study of molecular identifiers for immune sequencing clone quantification. From the PCR reads, TCRdb called clonotypes with MiXCR, one entry per CDR3 protein. Of about 630,000 distinct CDR3 sequences detected, around 25% appear once; the ten largest clones hold roughly 0.83%. Sequencing was done on a sample of naive CD8+ T cells from blood, with Jurkat cell RNA spiked in. The receptors derive from a human donor in good health. Some libraries in this study had Jurkat cell RNA spiked in. Each CDR3 is given with its conserved first and last residue. The D gene is left open where the match is weak. Only part of the rows carry a size: once, few, many, or a class if the clone is expanded.

DNA	CDR3	D	V	J	size
TGCAGTGCTACCGCCGCCTACGAGCAGTACTTC	CSATAAYEQYF	-	TRBV20-1	TRBJ2-7	many
TGTGCCAGCAGCTTAGGGGACAGGGTGTTGGAGACCCAGTACTTC	CASSLGDRVLETQYF	TRBD1	TRBV7-2	TRBJ2-5	few
TGCGCCAGCAGCCAAGTAGGATCCAGCGGGAGAGCGTACGAGCAGTACTTC	CASSQVGSSGRAYEQYF	TRBD2	TRBV4-3	TRBJ2-7	-
TGTGCCACCAGCAGGGACCACAGCCACAGCAATCAGCCCCAGCATTTT	CATSRDHSHSNQPQHF	-	TRBV15	TRBJ1-5	-
TGTGCCAGCAGTCCAGAGGGACAGGGGATCTATCAGCCCCAGCATTTT	CASSPEGQGIYQPQHF	TRBD1	TRBV27	TRBJ1-5	many
TGTGCCAGCAGCCCCCTTTTAGGGGCTAGCACAGATACGCAGTATTTT	CASSPLLGASTDTQYF	-	TRBV2	TRBJ2-3	few
TGTGCCAGCAGCCTGGACGGGGGGCCCTCCTACGAGCAGTACTTC	CASSLDGGPSYEQYF	-	TRBV5-5	TRBJ2-7	many
TGTGCCAGCAGCCCTGTTACAGGGGCTAATGAAAAACTGTTTTTT	CASSPVTGANEKLFF	TRBD1	TRBV3-1	TRBJ1-4	many
TGTGCCAGCAGTTACACTCAGGGGGCAAGTACTGAAGCTTTCTTT	CASSYTQGASTEAFF	TRBD1	TRBV6-5	TRBJ1-1	many
TGTGCCAGCAGCTTCGAACTAGCCGGTAACATTCAGTACTTC	CASSFELAGNIQYF	-	TRBV13	TRBJ2-4	many
TGTGCCAGCAGCGGCGGAGAGGGATTTCGCAATTCACCCCTCCACTTT	CASSGGEGFRNSPLHF	-	TRBV9	TRBJ1-6	-
TGCGGTGCTAGAGATAATTACCGGGGACGGGTGAACACTGAAGCTTTCTTT	CGARDNYRGRVNTEAFF	-	TRBV20-1	TRBJ1-1	-
TGTGCCAGCAGTTTTACCCTCAGGGGAATGAACACTGAAGCTTTCTTT	CASSFTLRGMNTEAFF	-	TRBV6-6	TRBJ1-1	few
TGTGCCAGCAGCGGACAGGGGAGTTCTGGAAACACCATATATTTT	CASSGQGSSGNTIYF	TRBD1	TRBV3-1	TRBJ1-3	many
TGTGCCAGCAGCACCACAAGCCGGCTCGGCAATCAGCCCCAGCAGTTT	CASSTTSRLGNQPQQF	-	TRBV7-2	TRBJ1-5	-
TGTGCCAGCACCAAGGGAGTCTACGGTGAGCAGTTCTTC	CASTKGVYGEQFF	-	TRBV6-5	TRBJ2-1	-
TGTGCCAGCACCCCTACTACCTCTGGGGCCAACGTCCTGACTTTC	CASTPTTSGANVLTF	-	TRBV6-2/TRBV6-3	TRBJ2-6	many
TGTGCCTGGGACAGAGCGGGAGGGCGTGATACGCAGTATTTT	CAWDRAGGRDTQYF	TRBD2	TRBV30	TRBJ2-3	many
TGTGCCTGGAACCACGGGACAGGGGCTGGAGAGACCCAGTACTTC	CAWNHGTGAGETQYF	TRBD1	TRBV30	TRBJ2-5	few
TGCAGTGCTAGAAATCCGGGACTAGCGAGCAAAAGGAAAGAGCCCCAGTACTTC	CSARNPGLASKRKEPQYF	TRBD2	TRBV20-1	TRBJ2-5	once
TGTGCCAGTAGTATAGGGGGGGCAGGCTACAATGAGCAGTTCTTC	CASSIGGAGYNEQFF	-	TRBV19	TRBJ2-1	few
TGTGCCAGCAGCCCCTGGACAGGGGGCTCCTACGAGCAGTACTTC	CASSPWTGGSYEQYF	TRBD1	TRBV7-9	TRBJ2-7	few
TGTGCCAGCAAGGACAGGGCCTACGAGCAGTACTTC	CASKDRAYEQYF	TRBD1	TRBV6-5	TRBJ2-7	-
TGTGCCAGCAAGGCAGGCACCTTTAGCTCTGGGGCCAACGTCCTGACTTTC	CASKAGTFSSGANVLTF	-	TRBV27	TRBJ2-6	-
TGTGCCAGCAGCTTAAGGGGGGACCGCACAGATACGCAGTATTTT	CASSLRGDRTDTQYF	-	TRBV7-2	TRBJ2-3	many
TGTGCCAGCAGTCCTGAATGGGAGGGGACGGATACGCAGTATTTT	CASSPEWEGTDTQYF	TRBD2	TRBV12-3/TRBV12-4	TRBJ2-3	many
TGCGCCAGCAGCCAAGAGGGGACAGGGTTCAATGAGCAGTTCTTC	CASSQEGTGFNEQFF	TRBD1	TRBV4-3	TRBJ2-1	-
TGTGCCAGCAGCCCCCGTGGCCAGGGGGCGAACGAGCAGTACTTC	CASSPRGQGANEQYF	TRBD1	TRBV7-9	TRBJ2-7	-
TGCGCCAGCTGGGAGGGGGGGCGCAAAGATACGCAGTATTTT	CASWEGGRKDTQYF	-	TRBV4-1	TRBJ2-3	many
TGTGCCAGCAGCTTGTTTACCCGGAACTACAATGAGCAGTTCTTC	CASSLFTRNYNEQFF	-	TRBV5-6	TRBJ2-1	few
TGTGCCAGCTCCCACGAGGACAGGTACAATGAGCAGTACTTC	CASSHEDRYNEQYF	TRBD1	TRBV5-4	TRBJ2-7	many
TGTGCCAGCAGCGAGACGGGACAGGGGTATCCCCAGGAGTACTTC	CASSETGQGYPQEYF	TRBD1	TRBV7-9	TRBJ2-7	many
TGCGCCAGCAGCTCGCGACAGGGTGACACTGAAGCTTTCTTT	CASSSRQGDTEAFF	TRBD1	TRBV5-1	TRBJ1-1	many
TGTGCCTGGGGTGAGGGGGCGGGCAATCAGCCCCAGCATTTT	CAWGEGAGNQPQHF	TRBD1	TRBV30	TRBJ1-5	-
TGTGCCAGCAGTTCATTCTTTACTAGCGGGAGGTCGACAGATACGCAGTATTTT	CASSSFFTSGRSTDTQYF	TRBD2	TRBV6-2/TRBV6-3	TRBJ2-3	few
TGCGCCAGCAGTTCCGGGACAGGCTTCACCTACGAGCAGTACTTC	CASSSGTGFTYEQYF	TRBD1	TRBV4-1	TRBJ2-7	many
TGTGCCTGGAGCCTAAGCAGGGTTACAGATACGCAGTATTTT	CAWSLSRVTDTQYF	-	TRBV30	TRBJ2-3	many
TGTGCCAGCAAATTAGGGAGCGAAGCTTTCTTT	CASKLGSEAFF	-	TRBV12-3/TRBV12-4	TRBJ1-1	-
TGTGCCAGCAGTTACGCCAGGGTGAACACTGAAGCTTTCTTT	CASSYARVNTEAFF	-	TRBV6-5	TRBJ1-1	-
TGTGCCAGCAGCGGACAGGGGCCCCAAGAGACCCAGTACTTC	CASSGQGPQETQYF	TRBD1	TRBV12-3/TRBV12-4	TRBJ2-5	few
TGTGCCAGCAGTTTAGCGGGGGCGGCCGGGGAGCTGTTTTTT	CASSLAGAAGELFF	-	TRBV12-3/TRBV12-4	TRBJ2-2	-
TGTGCCAGCAGCTTTCGGACAGACCCTGGAGGCTACACCTTC	CASSFRTDPGGYTF	-	TRBV5-6	TRBJ1-2	-
TGTGCCAGCAGTTTAACTGTGACGCCCCAGCATTTT	CASSLTVTPQHF	-	TRBV28	TRBJ1-5	-
TGTGCCGGCAGCTTAGGTACAGGGGTCGAGCAGTACTTC	CAGSLGTGVEQYF	TRBD1	TRBV7-9	TRBJ2-7	-
TGCAGTGCAGGAGGGGGTGGGGGATCCAATCAGCCCCAGCATTTT	CSAGGGGGSNQPQHF	-	TRBV20-1	TRBJ1-5	-
TGCGGTGCTAGGGAGAATGGACAGGGAGCTAACTATGGCTACACCTTC	CGARENGQGANYGYTF	TRBD1	TRBV20-1	TRBJ1-2	-
TGTGCCAGCAGTTTTGGGACGAACACTAAAGCTTTCTTT	CASSFGTNTKAFF	-	TRBV28	TRBJ1-1	-
TGTGCCTGGAGTGTAAGCCCCCGGGCAGGGGAAGGCGGCTACACCTTC	CAWSVSPRAGEGGYTF	-	TRBV30	TRBJ1-2	few
TGCGCCAGCAGCCAAGACCGGAGCGGGGGCCTTTACAATGAGCAGTTCTTC	CASSQDRSGGLYNEQFF	TRBD2	TRBV4-3	TRBJ2-1	-
TGTGCCAGCAGCTTAGTGGACAGCCAAGAGCCCCAGTACTTC	CASSLVDSQEPQYF	-	TRBV7-9	TRBJ2-5	-
TGTGCCAGCAGTGAAGCGTGGGACAGCGGGGATGAGCAGTTCTTC	CASSEAWDSGDEQFF	-	TRBV2	TRBJ2-1	few
TGTGCCAGCAGCTTGCTCTCCCATCATGAGCAGTTCTTC	CASSLLSHHEQFF	-	TRBV7-3	TRBJ2-1	-
TGTGCCTGGAGTGGTTTTGGGACAGGGGATCCCTACGAGCAGTACTTC	CAWSGFGTGDPYEQYF	TRBD1	TRBV30	TRBJ2-7	-
TGTGCCAGCAGCGCAGAAGACAGGGGATTAAACATTCAGTACTTC	CASSAEDRGLNIQYF	TRBD1	TRBV9	TRBJ2-4	many
TGTGCCAGCAGTCCCGCCAGAGGGCAGGGGCTCGAGCAGTACTTC	CASSPARGQGLEQYF	-	TRBV12-3/TRBV12-4	TRBJ2-7	once
TGCAGCGTAGAGGGGACAGGGCGAGACGGGGAGCTGTTTTTT	CSVEGTGRDGELFF	TRBD1	TRBV29-1	TRBJ2-2	many
TGTGCCAGCTCACGGAAAACGGGACAGGGAATAACGGACCTATACACCGGGGAGCTGTTTTTT	CASSRKTGQGITDLYTGELFF	TRBD1	TRBV18	TRBJ2-2	-
TGTGCCAGCAGCCCCCTCGCGGGGGATGTATCAGATACGCAGTATTTT	CASSPLAGDVSDTQYF	TRBD2	TRBV6-5	TRBJ2-3	few